What follows is one T cell receptor (beta chain) and its context. The antigen is undetermined. This CDR3 is 14 amino acids long. Looked up from germline, CDR1 is SGHNT and CDR2 is YYREEE (reference sequence). The V segment lost 0 bases and the J segment 4 bases; nucleotides outside the gene matches: 3. Amplification used 60 Vbeta primers and 13 Jbeta primers. Data came from immunoSEQ multiplex PCR; TCRdb stores just in-frame clones and leaves some out. The sample comprises 100,000 to 150,000 clones, around four fifths of which are singletons, and less than 2.5% rests with the top ten. This entry comes from a study of cytomegalovirus exposure and HLA in healthy donors. The study, taken as a whole, reports: TCR beta sequences reportedly predicted most subjects' HLA-A and HLA-B alleles accurately.

V gene TRBV5-4 combines with J gene TRBJ2-5; the match to TRBD1 covers 7 bases. Sequencing input: PBMCs. The source is a woman between 40 and 50 years old in good health and CMV-seropositive. The CDR3 protein is CASSLGTGIETQYF. The CDR3 DNA reads TGTGCCAGCAGCTTGGGGACAGGTATAGAGACCCAGTACTTC.